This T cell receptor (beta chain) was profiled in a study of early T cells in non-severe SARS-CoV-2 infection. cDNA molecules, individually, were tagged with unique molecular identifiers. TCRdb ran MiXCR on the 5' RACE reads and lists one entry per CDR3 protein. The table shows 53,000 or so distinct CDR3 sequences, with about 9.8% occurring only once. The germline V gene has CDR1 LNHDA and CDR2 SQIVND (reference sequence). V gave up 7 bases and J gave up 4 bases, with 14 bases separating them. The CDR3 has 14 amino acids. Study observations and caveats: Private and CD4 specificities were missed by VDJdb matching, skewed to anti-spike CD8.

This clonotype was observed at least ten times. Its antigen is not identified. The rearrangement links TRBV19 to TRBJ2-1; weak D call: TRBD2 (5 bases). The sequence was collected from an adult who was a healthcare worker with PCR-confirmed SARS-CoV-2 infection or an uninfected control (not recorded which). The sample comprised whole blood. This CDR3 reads CASKMAGPYNEQFF. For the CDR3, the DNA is TGTGCCAGTAAAATGGCGGGCCCGTACAATGAGCAGTTCTTC.